The source of this T cell receptor (beta chain) is a study of T cells in Graves' hyperthyroidism and ophthalmopathy. General study results and limits: Most thyroid clonotypes that were expanded above 0.001 also turned up in blood.

Germline-derived CDR1 and CDR2 are LGHNA and YSLEER. The CDR3 contains 13 residues. The germline V and J ends were trimmed by 3 bases and 3 bases, with 6 bases remaining between them. Researchers barred patients who had uncontrolled infection, other autoimmune disease, pregnancy or lactation. Diagnoses used clinical symptoms, serum thyroxine and TRAb, thyroid ultrasound and orbital computed tomography. As regards this clonotype: As yet, its antigen is unknown.

RNA transcripts served as the template for amplifying TCR beta CDR3 regions. A set of HTBI primers served as the primers for a first-round RT-PCR of the TCR CDR3. MiXCR, run by TCRdb on the multiplex PCR reads, gives a single entry per CDR3 protein. The sample includes hundreds of thousands of distinct CDR3 sequences, about 15% of them seen just once. The source of this sequence is a woman aged 25 to 39 with Graves' hyperthyroidism that later progressed to Graves' ophthalmopathy. Sequencing input: blood. The chain couples TRBV4-3 to TRBJ2-1; D remains ambiguous. The CDR3 sequence: CASSHNGYNEQFF. CDR3 nucleotide sequence: TGCGCCAGCAGCCACAACGGCTACAATGAGCAGTTCTTC.